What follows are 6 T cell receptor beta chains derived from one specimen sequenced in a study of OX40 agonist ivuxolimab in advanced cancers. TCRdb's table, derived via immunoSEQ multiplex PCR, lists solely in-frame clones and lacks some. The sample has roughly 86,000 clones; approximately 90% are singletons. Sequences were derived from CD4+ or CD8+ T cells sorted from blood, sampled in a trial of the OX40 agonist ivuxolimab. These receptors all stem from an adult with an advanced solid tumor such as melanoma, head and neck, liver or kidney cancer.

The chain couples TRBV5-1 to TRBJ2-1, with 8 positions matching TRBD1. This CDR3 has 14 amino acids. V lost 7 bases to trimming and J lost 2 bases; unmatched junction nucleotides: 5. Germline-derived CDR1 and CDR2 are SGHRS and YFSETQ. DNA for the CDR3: TGCGCCAGCGCGACAGGGGTGGCCTACAATGAGCAGTTCTTC. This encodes CASATGVAYNEQFF.

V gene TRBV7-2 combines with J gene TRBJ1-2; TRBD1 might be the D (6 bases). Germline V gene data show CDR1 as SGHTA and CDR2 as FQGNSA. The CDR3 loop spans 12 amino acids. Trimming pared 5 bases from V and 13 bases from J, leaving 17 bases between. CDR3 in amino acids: CASSPGGTAFTF. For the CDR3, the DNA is TGTGCCAGCAGCCCCGGGGGCACCGCCTTCACCTTC.

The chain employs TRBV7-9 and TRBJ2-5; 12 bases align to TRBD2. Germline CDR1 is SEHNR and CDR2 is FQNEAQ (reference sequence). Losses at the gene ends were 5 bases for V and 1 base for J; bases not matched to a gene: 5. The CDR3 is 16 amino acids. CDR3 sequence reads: CASSPPGLAGQETQYF. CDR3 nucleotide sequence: TGTGCCAGCAGCCCGCCGGGACTAGCGGGCCAAGAGACCCAGTACTTC.

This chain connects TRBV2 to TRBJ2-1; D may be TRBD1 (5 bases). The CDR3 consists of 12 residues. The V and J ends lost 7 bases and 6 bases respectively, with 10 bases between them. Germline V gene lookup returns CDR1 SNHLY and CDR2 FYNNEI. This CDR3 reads CASTSRVNEQFF. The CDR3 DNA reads TGTGCCAGCACCTCCAGGGTCAATGAGCAGTTCTTC.

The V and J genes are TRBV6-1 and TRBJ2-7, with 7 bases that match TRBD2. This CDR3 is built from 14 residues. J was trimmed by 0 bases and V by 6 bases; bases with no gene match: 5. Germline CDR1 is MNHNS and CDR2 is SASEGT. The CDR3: CASRARDYSYEQYF. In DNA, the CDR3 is TGTGCCAGCAGGGCCCGGGACTACTCCTACGAGCAGTACTTC.

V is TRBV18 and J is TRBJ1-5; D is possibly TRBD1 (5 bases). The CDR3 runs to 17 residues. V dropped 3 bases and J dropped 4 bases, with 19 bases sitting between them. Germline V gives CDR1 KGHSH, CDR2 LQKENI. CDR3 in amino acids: CASSPPGGVRENQPQHF. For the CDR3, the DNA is TGTGCCAGCTCACCCCCGGGGGGGGTTAGGGAAAATCAGCCCCAGCATTTT. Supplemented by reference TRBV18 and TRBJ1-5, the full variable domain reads NAGVMQNPRHLVRRRGQEARLRCSPMKGHSHVYWYRQLPEEGLKFMVYLQKENIIDESGMPKERFSAEFPKEGPSILRIQQVVRGDSAAYFCASSPPGGVRENQPQHFGDGTRLSIL.